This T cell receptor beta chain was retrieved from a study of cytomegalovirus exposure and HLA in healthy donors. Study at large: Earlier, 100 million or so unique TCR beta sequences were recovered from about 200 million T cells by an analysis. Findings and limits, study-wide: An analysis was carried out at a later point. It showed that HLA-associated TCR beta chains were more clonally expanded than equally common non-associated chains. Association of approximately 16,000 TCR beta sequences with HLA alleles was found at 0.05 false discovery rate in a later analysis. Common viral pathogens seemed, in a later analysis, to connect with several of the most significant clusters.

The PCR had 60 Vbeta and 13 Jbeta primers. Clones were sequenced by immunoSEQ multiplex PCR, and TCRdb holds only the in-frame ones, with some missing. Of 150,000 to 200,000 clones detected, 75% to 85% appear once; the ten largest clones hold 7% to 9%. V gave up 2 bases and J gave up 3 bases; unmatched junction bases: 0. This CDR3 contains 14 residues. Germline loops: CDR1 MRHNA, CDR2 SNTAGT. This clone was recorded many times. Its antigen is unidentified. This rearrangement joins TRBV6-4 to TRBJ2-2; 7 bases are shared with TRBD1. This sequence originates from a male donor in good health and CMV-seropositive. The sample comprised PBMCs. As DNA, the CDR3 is TGTGCCAGCAGTGACGGACAGGACACCGGGGAGCTGTTTTTT. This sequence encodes CASSDGQDTGELFF.